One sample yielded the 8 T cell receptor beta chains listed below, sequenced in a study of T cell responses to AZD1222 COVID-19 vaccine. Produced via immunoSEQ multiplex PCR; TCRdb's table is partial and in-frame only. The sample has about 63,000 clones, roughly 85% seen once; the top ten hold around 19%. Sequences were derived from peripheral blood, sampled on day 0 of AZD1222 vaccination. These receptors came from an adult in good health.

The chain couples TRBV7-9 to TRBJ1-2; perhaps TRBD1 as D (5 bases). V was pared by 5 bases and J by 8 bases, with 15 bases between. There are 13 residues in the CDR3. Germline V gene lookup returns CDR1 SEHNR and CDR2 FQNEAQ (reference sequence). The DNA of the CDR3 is TGTGCCAGCAGCGTCGGGGCCTCGGGGGGCTACACCTTC. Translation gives CASSVGASGGYTF. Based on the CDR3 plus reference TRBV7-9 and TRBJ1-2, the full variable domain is DTGVSQNPRHKITKRGQNVTFRCDPISEHNRLYWYRQTLGQGPEFLTYFQNEAQLEKSRLLSDRFSAERPKGSFSTLEIQRTEQGDSAMYLCASSVGASGGYTFGSGTRLTVV.

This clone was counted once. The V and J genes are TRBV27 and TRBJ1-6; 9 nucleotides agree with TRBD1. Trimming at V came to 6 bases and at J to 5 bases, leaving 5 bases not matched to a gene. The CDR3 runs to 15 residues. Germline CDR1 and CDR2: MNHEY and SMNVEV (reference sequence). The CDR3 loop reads CASRKGQGNNSPLHF. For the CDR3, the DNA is TGTGCCAGCAGAAAAGGACAGGGGAATAATTCACCCCTCCACTTT.

This CDR3 is CASSLGPEADRGYTF. The CDR3 nucleotides are TGCGCCAGCAGCTTGGGACCAGAGGCTGATAGAGGCTACACCTTC. V usage is TRBV5-1 and J usage is TRBJ1-2, with no clear D. The V and J ends lost 0 bases and 8 bases respectively, with 17 bases between them. Germline V lookup: CDR1 SGHRS, CDR2 YFSETQ. The CDR3 runs 15 residues.

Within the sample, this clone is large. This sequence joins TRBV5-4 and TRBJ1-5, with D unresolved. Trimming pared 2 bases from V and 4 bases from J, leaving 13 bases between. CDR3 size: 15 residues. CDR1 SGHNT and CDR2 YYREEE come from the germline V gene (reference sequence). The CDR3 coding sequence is TGTGCCAGCAGCTTCGGCGCGGGTACTAATCAGCCCCAGCATTTT. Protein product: CASSFGAGTNQPQHF.

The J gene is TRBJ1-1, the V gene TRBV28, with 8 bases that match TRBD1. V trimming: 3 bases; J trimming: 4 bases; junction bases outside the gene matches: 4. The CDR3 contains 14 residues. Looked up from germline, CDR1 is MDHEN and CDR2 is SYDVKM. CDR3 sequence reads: CASSFQGAATEAFF. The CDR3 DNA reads TGTGCCAGCAGTTTTCAGGGGGCCGCCACTGAAGCTTTCTTT.

The CDR3 loop is CASSDPWGQGRNEQFF. CDR3 DNA: TGCGCCAGCAGCGATCCGTGGGGACAGGGTAGGAATGAGCAGTTCTTC. This sequence joins TRBV5-1 and TRBJ2-1; 9 nucleotides match TRBD1. V lost 4 bases, J lost 7 bases, and 12 bases stayed unmatched. Germline V gene sequence: CDR1 SGHRS, CDR2 YFSETQ. This CDR3 comprises 16 residues.

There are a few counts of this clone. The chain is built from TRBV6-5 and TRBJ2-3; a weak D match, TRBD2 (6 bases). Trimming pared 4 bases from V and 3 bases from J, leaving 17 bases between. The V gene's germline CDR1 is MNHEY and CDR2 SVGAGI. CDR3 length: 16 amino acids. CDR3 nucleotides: TGTGCCAGCAGTTCCTTAACGGGAGCTGGAACAGATACGCAGTATTTT. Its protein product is CASSSLTGAGTDTQYF.

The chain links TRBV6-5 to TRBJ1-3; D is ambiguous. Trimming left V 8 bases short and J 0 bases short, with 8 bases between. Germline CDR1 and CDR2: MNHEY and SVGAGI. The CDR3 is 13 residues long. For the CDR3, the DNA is TGTGCCAGCGCCAGGAGCTCTGGAAACACCATATATTTT. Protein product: CASARSSGNTIYF.